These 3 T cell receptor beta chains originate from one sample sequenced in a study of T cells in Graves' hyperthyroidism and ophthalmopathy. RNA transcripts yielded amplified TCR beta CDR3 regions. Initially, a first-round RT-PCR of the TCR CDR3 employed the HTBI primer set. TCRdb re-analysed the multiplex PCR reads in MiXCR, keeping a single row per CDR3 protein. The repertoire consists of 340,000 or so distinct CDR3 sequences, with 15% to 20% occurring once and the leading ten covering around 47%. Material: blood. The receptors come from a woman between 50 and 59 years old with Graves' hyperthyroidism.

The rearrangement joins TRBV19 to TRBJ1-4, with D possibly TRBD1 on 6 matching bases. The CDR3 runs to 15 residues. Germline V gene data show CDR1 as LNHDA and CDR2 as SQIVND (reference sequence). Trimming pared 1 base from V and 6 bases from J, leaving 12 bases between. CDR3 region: CASSIVGRTDEKLFF. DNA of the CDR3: TGTGCCAGTAGTATAGTTGGGAGGACAGATGAAAAACTGTTTTTT.

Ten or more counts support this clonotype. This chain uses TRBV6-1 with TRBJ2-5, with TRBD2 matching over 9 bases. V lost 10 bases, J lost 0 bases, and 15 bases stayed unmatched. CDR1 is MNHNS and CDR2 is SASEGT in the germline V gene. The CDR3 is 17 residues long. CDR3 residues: CAIGVAGGPEYQETQYF. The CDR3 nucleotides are TGTGCCATCGGCGTTGCGGGGGGGCCGGAGTACCAAGAGACCCAGTACTTC.

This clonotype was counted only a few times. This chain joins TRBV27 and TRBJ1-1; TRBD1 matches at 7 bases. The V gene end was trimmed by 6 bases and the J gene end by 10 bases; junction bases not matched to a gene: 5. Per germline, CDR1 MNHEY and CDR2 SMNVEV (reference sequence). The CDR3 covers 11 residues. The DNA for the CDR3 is TGTGCCAGCAGGACAGGGTGGCGAGCTTTCTTT. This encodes CASRTGWRAFF.